This T cell receptor beta chain comes out of a study of cytomegalovirus exposure and HLA in healthy donors (dated by TCRdb to 2015 to 2018). Regarding the study in general: The roughly 670 repertoires of the first cohort and the roughly 110 validation repertoires were produced on the same platform, according to a later analysis. The study aimed to test whether cataloging public T cell receptors could reveal signatures of past pathogen exposure. A separate validation cohort of some 130 different subjects was used in addition to the roughly 670-subject first cohort. To predict cytomegalovirus infection status, the study combined high-throughput TCR immunosequencing, statistical association of individual TCRs with disease status, and machine learning. Beyond this particular receptor, the publication reports: While some public TCRs were present in many individuals, most TCR sequences turned up only very rarely across donors. In vitro tests confirmed that a few of the cytomegalovirus-associated TCR beta chains recognize cytomegalovirus antigens. The classifier was reported to diagnose cytomegalovirus status with high specificity and sensitivity in both the original and validation cohorts. In the study, some 160 TCR beta chains were listed as associated with cytomegalovirus. A later analysis found that TCRs clustered in the first cohort also tended to co-occur in the 110 or so validation repertoires, with more than 90% of cluster scores above 0. A later analysis lacked HLA typing for the validation cohort, so it scored co-occurrence in that cohort across all 120 or so repertoires. It was suggested by the authors that the approach could potentially be generalized to other disease states and immunological phenotypes.

The donors belonged to the validation cohort of around 110 subjects, which was separate from the roughly 670-subject first cohort. The germline V gene encodes CDR1 SGHVS and CDR2 FQNEAQ. From cysteine to phenylalanine, the CDR3 is 14 amino acids long. Here the CDR3 DNA is all that survives: 42 bases in frame from base 1. Relative to germline, V is missing 6 bases and J is missing 3 bases, with 3 bases of the junction outside any gene match. Comments on this clone: Its binding antigen is unknown. It has no much larger one-base neighbor in the sample; base qualities were not kept.

Library method: the immunoSEQ multiplex PCR assay. The published analysis was carried out like this. A statistical classification framework was built for diagnosing cytomegalovirus status from the catalog of TCR beta chain sequences. TCRdb re-hosts the immuneACCESS table, in-frame sequences only. Its copies lack some clones; in the studies checked, an unresolved V gene accounts for under half of them, and the cause for the rest is not known. The V and J calls and clone size are taken from that table; D and trimming were inferred from the DNA. This sample gives fewer than 150,000 clones in total; 70% to 90% of them show up just once. The ten largest clones represent 7.9% of the sample.

This receptor was identified in a woman between 18 and 30 years old in good health and CMV-seropositive. The V and J genes are TRBV7-8 and TRBJ2-3, with TRBD2 matching 10 junction bases. Sequencing used PBMCs. The CDR3 sequence is CASRLAGLTDTQYF. The DNA sequence is as follows: TGTGCCAGCAGACTAGCGGGGCTTACAGATACGCAGTATTTT.